This T cell receptor beta chain appears in the sequencing data of a study of blood T cell repertoires in COVID-19. Study context: The study drew acute and convalescent COVID-19 samples from the United States, Italy and Spain. PBMCs, B-cell-depleted T cells, or T cells were the source of the cDNA or gDNA that made up the material.

The length of the CDR3 is 17 residues. Unmatched junction bases numbered 16, after V lost 4 bases and J lost 6 bases. CDR1 is SGDLS and CDR2 is YYNGEE in the germline V gene. In the original workflow: Estimation of nucleated cell counts was performed using reference gene primer amplification. TCRdb keeps only in-frame clones here, not all; method: immunoSEQ multiplex PCR. V and J calls and clone size follow that table, whereas D and trimming were derived from the DNA. Of some 400,000 clones listed, 81% were seen once; the top ten hold roughly 1.1%. This clonotype originated in a human donor with acute or convalescent COVID-19. The donor label of this sample is uncertain. The rearrangement links TRBV9 to TRBJ2-3, with 8 nucleotides matching TRBD1. Sequenced material: peripheral blood. CDR3 sequence reads: CASSPRGQGRQGDTQYF. The CDR3 region has the DNA TGTGCCAGCAGCCCTCGAGGACAGGGCCGACAAGGGGATACGCAGTATTTT.